These T cell receptor beta chains were read from a single sample in a study of T cell responses to AZD1222 COVID-19 vaccine. Here immunoSEQ multiplex PCR was the method, and the copy in TCRdb shows in-frame clones only, minus some. The repertoire holds approximately 120,000 clones, 88% seen once, with 10% to 15% in the top ten. The sample consisted of peripheral blood, taken on day 0 of MenACWY control vaccination. All receptors derive from an adult in good health. Each CDR3 is given with its conserved first and last residue. The D gene is left open where the match is weak. A clone size is listed for some rows: how often the clone was seen (once, few, many), or a class if it is expanded.

j_gene: TRBJ2-1
abundance: .
d_gene: .
v_gene: TRBV24-1
CDR3nt: TGTGCCACCAGTGATTTTGGGAATGAGCAGTTCTTC
CDR3aa: CATSDFGNEQFF

j_gene: TRBJ2-1
abundance: .
d_gene: TRBD1
v_gene: TRBV5-1
CDR3nt: TGCGCCAGCAGCCCCGGACAGGGTTCTCACAATGAGCAGTTCTTC
CDR3aa: CASSPGQGSHNEQFF

j_gene: TRBJ2-7
abundance: few
d_gene: TRBD1
v_gene: TRBV6-2/TRBV6-3
CDR3nt: TGTGCCAGCAGTTACCGGGGGGACAGGGAGTCTGAATGCGAGCAGTACTTC
CDR3aa: CASSYRGDRESECEQYF

j_gene: TRBJ1-4
abundance: .
d_gene: .
v_gene: TRBV28
CDR3nt: TGTGCCAGCAGTTTTGGCCGAGGGCAGCTTCAGAGTAATGAAAAACTGTTTTTT
CDR3aa: CASSFGRGQLQSNEKLFF

j_gene: TRBJ1-3
abundance: .
d_gene: .
v_gene: TRBV29-1
CDR3nt: TGCAGCGTTGAAGAAAGAAACACCATATATTTT
CDR3aa: CSVEERNTIYF

j_gene: TRBJ1-1
abundance: .
d_gene: TRBD1
v_gene: TRBV6-4
CDR3nt: TGTGCCAGCAGGAGGGACGGGACAGCTTATGAAGCTTTCTTT
CDR3aa: CASRRDGTAYEAFF

j_gene: TRBJ2-5
abundance: .
d_gene: TRBD1
v_gene: TRBV7-2
CDR3nt: TGTGCCAGCAGCCCTCGACAGGGCGGAGAGACCCAGTACTTC
CDR3aa: CASSPRQGGETQYF

j_gene: TRBJ1-6
abundance: few
d_gene: .
v_gene: TRBV7-9
CDR3nt: TGTGCCAGCTCCCCAGGTTCCACGGATTATAATTCACCCCTCCACTTT
CDR3aa: CASSPGSTDYNSPLHF

j_gene: TRBJ2-7
abundance: .
d_gene: .
v_gene: TRBV7-9
CDR3nt: TGTGCCAGCAGCCTGTCTCAGGGGATGGTCCACGAGCAGTACTTC
CDR3aa: CASSLSQGMVHEQYF

j_gene: TRBJ1-2
abundance: .
d_gene: .
v_gene: TRBV27
CDR3nt: TGTGCCAGCAGTCCAATAGGGGCGGGGACTAACTATGGCTACACCTTC
CDR3aa: CASSPIGAGTNYGYTF

j_gene: TRBJ2-2
abundance: .
d_gene: .
v_gene: TRBV7-8
CDR3nt: TGTGCCAGCAGCTTAGGGGCCTTCGGGACCGGGGAGCTGTTTTTT
CDR3aa: CASSLGAFGTGELFF

j_gene: TRBJ1-5
abundance: .
d_gene: .
v_gene: TRBV10-3
CDR3nt: TGTGCCATCAGTGATTACGGGGGGAATCAGCCCCAGCATTTT
CDR3aa: CAISDYGGNQPQHF

j_gene: TRBJ1-3
abundance: .
d_gene: .
v_gene: TRBV27
CDR3nt: TGTGCCAGCAGCTACGGACGGGGAGGAGGAAACACCATATATTTT
CDR3aa: CASSYGRGGGNTIYF

j_gene: TRBJ1-4
abundance: .
d_gene: .
v_gene: TRBV28
CDR3nt: TGTGCCAGCAGTTCTGGACAGTCCGTGGAAAAACTGTTTTTT
CDR3aa: CASSSGQSVEKLFF

j_gene: TRBJ2-2
abundance: .
d_gene: .
v_gene: TRBV7-8
CDR3nt: TGTGCCAGCAGCTTTTTGCTGAACACCGGGGAGCTGTTTTTT
CDR3aa: CASSFLLNTGELFF

j_gene: TRBJ1-5
abundance: .
d_gene: .
v_gene: TRBV19
CDR3nt: TGTGCCAGTAGTATAGACAGGGGTACGAATCAGCCCCAGCATTTT
CDR3aa: CASSIDRGTNQPQHF

j_gene: TRBJ1-5
abundance: .
d_gene: TRBD1
v_gene: TRBV28
CDR3nt: TGTGCCAGCACCGCCCCCCCAGGGGGTAATTATCAGCCCCAGCATTTT
CDR3aa: CASTAPPGGNYQPQHF

j_gene: TRBJ1-4
abundance: .
d_gene: .
v_gene: TRBV7-6
CDR3nt: TGTGCCAGCAGCTTATGGGAAAGTGAAAAACTGTTTTTT
CDR3aa: CASSLWESEKLFF

j_gene: TRBJ1-5
abundance: .
d_gene: .
v_gene: TRBV19
CDR3nt: TGTGCCAGCGGGACAACTAGGAGTCAGCCCCAGCATTTT
CDR3aa: CASGTTRSQPQHF

j_gene: TRBJ1-5
abundance: .
d_gene: .
v_gene: TRBV19
CDR3nt: TGTGCCAGTAGTATTAGTCGGGATCAGCCCCAGCATTTT
CDR3aa: CASSISRDQPQHF

j_gene: TRBJ1-2
abundance: .
d_gene: TRBD1
v_gene: TRBV7-3
CDR3nt: TGTGCCAGCACCGAGAGGACAGGGGCCGGCTACACCTTC
CDR3aa: CASTERTGAGYTF

j_gene: TRBJ1-2
abundance: .
d_gene: TRBD1
v_gene: TRBV7-2
CDR3nt: TGTGCCAGCAGCCCGTCCCGGGACAGGGGGCGTAACTATGGCTACACCTTC
CDR3aa: CASSPSRDRGRNYGYTF